This T cell receptor (beta chain) appears in the sequencing data of a study of identical twins. Everyone who gave samples was a healthy Caucasian. The CDR3 runs 18 residues. Trimming removed 6 bases from V and 4 bases from J; junction bases left unmatched: 14. Through template switching, a universal primer site was introduced, and the cDNA contained unique molecular identifiers. In TCRdb, the 5' RACE reads were re-called with MiXCR into one record per CDR3 protein. This sample yields some 730,000 distinct CDR3 sequences, of which about 18% are seen a single time; around 14% belongs to the top ten. A further study also used this sample, focusing on T cells expressing NK-cell markers.

Sequencing was carried out using PBMCs. The rearrangement joins TRBV12-3 or TRBV12-4 to TRBJ2-1; 11 nucleotides agree with TRBD2. The receptor was isolated from a woman aged 18-29 years in good health. For the CDR3, the DNA is TGTGCCAGCAGGTCTCTAGCGGGGGGCTCTTATACGTACAATGAGCAGTTCTTC. Translation: CASRSLAGGSYTYNEQFF.